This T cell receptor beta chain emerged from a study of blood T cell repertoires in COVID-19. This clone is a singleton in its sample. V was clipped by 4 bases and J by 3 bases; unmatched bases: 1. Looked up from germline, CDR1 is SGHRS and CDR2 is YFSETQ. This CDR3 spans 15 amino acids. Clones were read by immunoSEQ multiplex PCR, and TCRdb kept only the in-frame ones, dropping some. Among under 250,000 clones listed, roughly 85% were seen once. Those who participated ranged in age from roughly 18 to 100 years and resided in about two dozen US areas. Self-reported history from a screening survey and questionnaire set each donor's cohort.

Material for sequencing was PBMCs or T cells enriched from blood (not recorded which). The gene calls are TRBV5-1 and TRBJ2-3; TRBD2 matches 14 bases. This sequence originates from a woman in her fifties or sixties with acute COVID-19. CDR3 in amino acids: CASSGTSGGTDTQYF. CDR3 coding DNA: TGCGCCAGCAGCGGGACTAGCGGGGGAACAGATACGCAGTATTTT.